This T cell receptor beta chain was documented in a study of shared clonotypes between healthy human individuals. The study's findings and limits: Clonotype sharing across a handful of donors was observed for around 4.5% of naive CD4 clonotypes.

The method was immunoSEQ multiplex PCR; TCRdb's version includes in-frame clones alone and lacks a portion of them. The repertoire includes approximately 980,000 clones, about three quarters of them detected once, and 1.5% sits in the top ten. In regard to this clone: Its cognate antigen is unknown.

The trim removed 1 base at V and 0 bases at J, leaving 7 bases unmatched. This CDR3 contains 20 residues. Germline CDR1 MGHRA, CDR2 YSYEKL. The origin of this receptor is a young man in good health. The sequenced sample was memory CD4+ T cells sorted from blood. The sample's subset: CD45RA-negative fraction. V gene TRBV4-1 combines with J gene TRBJ2-1, with 15 bases aligning to TRBD2. The chain's CDR3 is CASSQGGLAGGHLSYNEQFF. The CDR3 nucleotides read TGCGCCAGCAGCCAAGGGGGACTAGCGGGAGGTCACCTCTCCTACAATGAGCAGTTCTTC.